This T cell receptor beta chain was recorded in a study of T cell responses to AZD1222 COVID-19 vaccine (dated by TCRdb to the early 2020s). Some background on the complete study: AZD1222 recipients given second doses at about 4 weeks or at about 12 weeks were pooled, since spike-specific TCR depth and breadth were not found to differ between the two schedules. TCR sequencing covered some 240 trial participants: 207 given two doses of AZD1222 and about 26 given two doses of MenACWY control vaccine. Trial participants were enrolled by age into subgroups of 18-55, 56-69 and 70-plus years, and around 150, 28 and 57 TCR-sequenced participants, respectively, were included in these subgroups.

V is pared back by 6 bases and J by 3 bases, with 15 bases lying between the germline termini. The CDR3, cysteine through phenylalanine, is 14 amino acids long. Only the CDR3 portion is preserved as DNA: 42 bases, with reading frame beginning at the first base. According to the germline V gene, CDR1 reads SNHLY and CDR2 reads FYNNEI. The CDR3 regions of human TCRbeta chains were subjected to immunosequencing. In the original analysis: Repertoire TCRs were checked for matches against a reference library of SARS-CoV-2-specific TCRs that had been generated using the MIRA antigen-specificity platform. Breadth was defined as the fraction of unique TCRs that were SARS-CoV-2-associated. Depth was defined as the fraction of total T cells that were SARS-CoV-2-associated. Each spike-specific TCR was assigned to its reactive spike region and to a CD4 or CD8 class using the MIRA data. Log10-transformed breadth and depth values were compared by one-way ANOVA with Sidak's multiple comparisons tests. In TCRdb, the immuneACCESS table is reduced to in-frame sequences with V and J assigned. These tables do not hold every clone; where another copy was compared, an unresolved V gene accounts for under half, and the others remain unexplained. The V and J calls and clone size come from that table; D and trimming were worked out from the DNA. The table for this sample lists roughly 130,000 clones; around 90% of them were counted only once. The top ten clones comprise 2.5% to 3% of the sample.

The study at large found these results: After two AZD1222 doses, both the breadth and the depth of spike-specific TCRs were significantly higher than at day 0 and than in MenACWY recipients. Most participants were white British and females outnumbered males, and the authors suggested that clonal diversity may have been underestimated. The 56-69-year group was small, and its depth increase did not reach significance, likely because of low power. Nearly half of unique spike-specific TCRs reportedly recognized epitopes outside regions mutated in the B.1.351 and B.1.1.7 variants. Vaccine-associated CD4 TCRs spanned the whole spike protein, with dominant responses in regions 160-218 and 743-854. Because no day 14 peak-response samples were available, the repertoires could be characterized only after the peak T cell response. Conclusions about previously exposed vaccinees were limited because only a handful of AZD1222 recipients were SARS-CoV-2 seropositive at baseline.

The meaning of the sample's time point label: baseline before first vaccination. Samples from vaccinated people were obtained from the UK trials COV001 and COV002, which included a single-blind randomized controlled phase 2/3 trial of AZD1222 (ChAdOx1 nCoV-19) in healthy adults. For TCRbeta chain sequencing, PBMC samples were collected from trial participants at day 0 and at day 28 after the second dose. Of note for this clone: Its antigen specificity is not known. Base qualities are not recorded, but no much larger clone differs from it by a single base.

The input for sequencing was peripheral blood, taken on day 0 of AZD1222 vaccination. The rearrangement joined TRBV2 to TRBJ2-7; possibly the D gene is TRBD2, per 6 matching bases. This sequence was found in an adult in good health. In nucleotides, the sequence is TGTGCCAGCAGCCCCGCGGTAGCGGACTACGAGCAGTACTTC. This encodes CASSPAVADYEQYF.